The entry below describes one T cell receptor (beta chain). Its target is not known. The CDR3 extends over 14 amino acids. Trimming shortened V by 0 bases and J by 4 bases, and 9 bases separated the two germline ends. The germline V gene encodes CDR1 MNHNY and CDR2 SVGAGI (reference sequence). This entry is derived from a study of identifying expanded T cells in peripheral blood. Using immunoSEQ multiplex PCR, the repertoire was profiled, and TCRdb retains in-frame clones only, with some absent. The sample includes 75,000 to 90,000 clones, 84% of them seen just once. Study results and limitations: Across healthy donors, higher total template counts meant significantly greater roughly 2-week count variance. Differentially abundant clones: roughly 1.3 between replicates, roughly 16 at approximately two weeks, less than 20 at four.

No infections or other immune events were documented during collection. Sequencing was performed on blood. The chain carries TRBV6-6 and TRBJ1-1; D uncertain. This TCR was recovered from a person between 18 and 75 years old in good health. The CDR3 DNA follows: TGTGCCAGCAGTTACTCGGGCCGTGGCACTGAAGCTTTCTTT. It is translated as CASSYSGRGTEAFF.